Presented here are 9 T cell receptor beta chains from one specimen sequenced in a study of blood T cell repertoires in COVID-19. Method: immunoSEQ multiplex PCR; TCRdb's copy keeps in-frame clones and lacks some. Of about 140,000 clones listed, roughly four fifths are singletons. The sequencing input was PBMCs or T cells enriched from blood (not recorded which). The receptors were gathered from a woman younger than 30 who had been exposed to COVID-19.

The CDR3 bases are TGTGCCAGTAGTATGAGGAGGAACACTGAAGCTTTCTTT. It translates to CASSMRRNTEAFF. The V and J genes are TRBV19 and TRBJ1-1, with unresolved D. Germline-derived CDR1 and CDR2 are LNHDA and SQIVND (reference sequence). There are 13 residues in the CDR3. Deletions cut 3 bases from V and 1 base from J, with 6 bases between.

The genes are TRBV12-3 or TRBV12-4 and TRBJ1-2, with D unresolved. Trimming left V 2 bases short and J 8 bases short, with 12 bases between. The length of the CDR3 is 13 residues. The CDR3 loop reads CASSLKVNGGYTF. The CDR3 nucleotides are TGTGCCAGCAGTTTAAAGGTGAACGGGGGCTACACCTTC.

V is TRBV7-6 and J is TRBJ1-1; D is uncertain. Trimming took 5 bases from V and 1 from J, leaving 14 bases between them. Germline loops: CDR1 SGHVS, CDR2 FNYEAQ. This CDR3 is built from 15 residues. In nucleotides, the CDR3 is TGTGCCAGCAGCGCAAACGTGGGGAGGAACACTGAAGCTTTCTTT. Its protein is CASSANVGRNTEAFF.

V is TRBV27 and J is TRBJ1-6; 9 bases align to TRBD1. This CDR3 contains 18 residues. The junction had 8 bases not matched to a gene; V was cut back by 5 bases and J by 0 bases. Germline V gives CDR1 MNHEY, CDR2 SMNVEV (reference sequence). The CDR3 sequence: CASSPGTGPSSYNSPLHF. The DNA of the CDR3 is TGTGCCAGCAGTCCAGGGACAGGGCCTAGCTCCTATAATTCACCCCTCCACTTT.

The chain links TRBV5-1 to TRBJ1-4; D not resolved. Germline V gene data show CDR1 as SGHRS and CDR2 as YFSETQ. The CDR3 totals 15 residues. Deletions cut 2 bases from V and 0 bases from J, with 8 bases between. The CDR3 region has the DNA TGCGCCAGCAGCTTTGGACTTGCAACTAATGAAAAACTGTTTTTT. Translated, it gives CASSFGLATNEKLFF.

The V call is TRBV6-5, the J call TRBJ2-1; D call uncertain. In germline, CDR1 is MNHEY, CDR2 SVGAGI. The CDR3 is made up of 14 amino acids. V shed 3 bases and J shed 1 base, with 7 bases lying between them. The CDR3 DNA sequence: TGTGCCAGCAGTTATTGGCGGTCCTACAATGAGCAGTTCTTC. This gives the protein CASSYWRSYNEQFF.

The sample holds one count of this clone. V is TRBV2 and J is TRBJ1-1, with 7 bases aligning to TRBD1. Trimming removed 8 bases from V and 2 bases from J; junction bases left unmatched: 2. Germline CDR1 SNHLY, CDR2 FYNNEI. CDR3 length: 12 amino acids. The CDR3: CASGTANTEAFF. For the CDR3, the DNA is TGTGCCAGCGGGACAGCAAACACTGAAGCTTTCTTT.

V and J are TRBV5-1 and TRBJ2-1; D may be TRBD2 (5 bases). CDR3 length: 14 amino acids. Deletions cut 6 bases from V and 3 bases from J, with 13 bases between. Germline CDR1 SGHRS, CDR2 YFSETQ. The CDR3 region has the DNA TGCGCCAGCACCGCCCAGCGGTACTACAATGAGCAGTTCTTC. It translates to CASTAQRYYNEQFF.

This chain uses TRBV27 with TRBJ2-3; TRBD1 agrees at 10 bases. The CDR3 loop spans 15 amino acids. Germline V CDR1 and CDR2: MNHEY, SMNVEV (reference sequence). J lost 1 base, V lost 4 bases, and 2 bases had no gene match. The CDR3 DNA is TGTGCCAGCAGTTCCGGGACAGGGGGCACAGATACGCAGTATTTT. Encoded protein: CASSSGTGGTDTQYF.